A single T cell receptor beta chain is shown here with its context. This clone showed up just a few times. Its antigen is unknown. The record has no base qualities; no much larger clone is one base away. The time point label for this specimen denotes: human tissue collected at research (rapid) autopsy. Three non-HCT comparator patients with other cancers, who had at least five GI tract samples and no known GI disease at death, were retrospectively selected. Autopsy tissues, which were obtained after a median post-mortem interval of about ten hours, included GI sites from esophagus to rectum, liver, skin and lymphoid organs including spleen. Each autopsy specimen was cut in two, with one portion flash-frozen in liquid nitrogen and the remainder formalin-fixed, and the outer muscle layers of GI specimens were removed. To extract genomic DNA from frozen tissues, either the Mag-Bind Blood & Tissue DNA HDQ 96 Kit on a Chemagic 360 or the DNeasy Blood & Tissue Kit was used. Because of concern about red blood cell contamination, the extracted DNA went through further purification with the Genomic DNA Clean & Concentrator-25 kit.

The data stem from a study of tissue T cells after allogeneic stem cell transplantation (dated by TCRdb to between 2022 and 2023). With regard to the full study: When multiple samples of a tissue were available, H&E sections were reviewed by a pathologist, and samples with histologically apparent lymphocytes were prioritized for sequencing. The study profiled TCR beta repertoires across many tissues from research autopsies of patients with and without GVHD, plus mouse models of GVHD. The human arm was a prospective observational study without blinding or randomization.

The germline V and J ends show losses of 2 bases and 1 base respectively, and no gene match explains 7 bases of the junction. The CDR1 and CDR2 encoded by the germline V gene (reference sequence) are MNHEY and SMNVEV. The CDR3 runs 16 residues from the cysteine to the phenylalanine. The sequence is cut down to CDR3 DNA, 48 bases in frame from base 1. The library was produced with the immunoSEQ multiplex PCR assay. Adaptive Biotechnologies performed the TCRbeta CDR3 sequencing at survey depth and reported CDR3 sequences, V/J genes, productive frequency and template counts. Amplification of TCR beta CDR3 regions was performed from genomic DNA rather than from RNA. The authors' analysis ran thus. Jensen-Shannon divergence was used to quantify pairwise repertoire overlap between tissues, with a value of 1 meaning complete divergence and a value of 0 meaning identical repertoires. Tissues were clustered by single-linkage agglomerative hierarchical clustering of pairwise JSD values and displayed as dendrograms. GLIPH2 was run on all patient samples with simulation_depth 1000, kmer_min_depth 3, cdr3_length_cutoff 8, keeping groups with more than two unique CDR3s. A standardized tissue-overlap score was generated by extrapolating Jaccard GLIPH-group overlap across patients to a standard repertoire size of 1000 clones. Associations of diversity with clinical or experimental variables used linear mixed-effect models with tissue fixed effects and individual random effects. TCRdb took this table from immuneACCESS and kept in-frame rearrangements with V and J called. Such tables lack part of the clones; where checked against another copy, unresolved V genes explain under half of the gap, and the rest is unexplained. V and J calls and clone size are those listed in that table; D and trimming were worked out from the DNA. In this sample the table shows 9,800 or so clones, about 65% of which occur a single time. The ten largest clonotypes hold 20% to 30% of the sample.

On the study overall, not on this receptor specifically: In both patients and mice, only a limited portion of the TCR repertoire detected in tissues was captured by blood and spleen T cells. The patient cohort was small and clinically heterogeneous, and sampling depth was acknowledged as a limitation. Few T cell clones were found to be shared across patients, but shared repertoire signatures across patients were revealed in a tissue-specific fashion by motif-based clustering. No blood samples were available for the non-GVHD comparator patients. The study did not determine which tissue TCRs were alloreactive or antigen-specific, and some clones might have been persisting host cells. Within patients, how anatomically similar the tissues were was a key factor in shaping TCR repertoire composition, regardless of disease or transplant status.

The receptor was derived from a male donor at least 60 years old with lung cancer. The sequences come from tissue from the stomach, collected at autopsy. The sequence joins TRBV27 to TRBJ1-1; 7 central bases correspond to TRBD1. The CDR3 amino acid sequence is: CASSLLGTASNTEAFF. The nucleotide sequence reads TGTGCCAGCAGTTTACTTGGGACAGCCTCGAACACTGAAGCTTTCTTT.